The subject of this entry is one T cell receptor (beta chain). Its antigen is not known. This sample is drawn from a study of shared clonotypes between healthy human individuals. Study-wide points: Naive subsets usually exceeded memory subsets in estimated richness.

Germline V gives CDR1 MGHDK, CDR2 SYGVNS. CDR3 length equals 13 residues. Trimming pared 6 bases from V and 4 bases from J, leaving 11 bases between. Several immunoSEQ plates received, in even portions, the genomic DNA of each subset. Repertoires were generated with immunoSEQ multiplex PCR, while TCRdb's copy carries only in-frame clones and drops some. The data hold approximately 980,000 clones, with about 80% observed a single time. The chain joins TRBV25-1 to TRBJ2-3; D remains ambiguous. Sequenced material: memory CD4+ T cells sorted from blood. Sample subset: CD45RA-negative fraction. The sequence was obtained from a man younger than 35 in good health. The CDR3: CASRPNGPDTQYF. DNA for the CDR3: TGTGCCAGCAGGCCGAATGGACCAGATACGCAGTATTTT. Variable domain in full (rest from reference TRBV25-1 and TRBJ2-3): EADIYQTPRYLVIGTGKKITLECSQTMGHDKMYWYQQDPGMELHLIHYSYGVNSTEKGDLSSESTVSRIRTEHFPLTLESARPSHTSQYLCASRPNGPDTQYFGPGTRLTVL.